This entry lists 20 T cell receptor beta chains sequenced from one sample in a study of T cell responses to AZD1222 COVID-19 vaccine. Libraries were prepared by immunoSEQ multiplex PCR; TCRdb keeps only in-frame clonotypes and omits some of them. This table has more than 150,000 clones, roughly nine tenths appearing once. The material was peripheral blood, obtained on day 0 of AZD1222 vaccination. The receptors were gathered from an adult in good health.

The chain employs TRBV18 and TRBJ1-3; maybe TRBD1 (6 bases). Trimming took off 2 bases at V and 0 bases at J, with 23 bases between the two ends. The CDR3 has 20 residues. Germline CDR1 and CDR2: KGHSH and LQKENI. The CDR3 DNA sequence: TGTGCCAGCTCACCAAAAAGGGGGGTGGCCAACTCAATCTCTGGAAACACCATATATTTT. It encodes CASSPKRGVANSISGNTIYF. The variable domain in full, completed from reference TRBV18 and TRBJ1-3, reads NAGVMQNPRHLVRRRGQEARLRCSPMKGHSHVYWYRQLPEEGLKFMVYLQKENIIDESGMPKERFSAEFPKEGPSILRIQQVVRGDSAAYFCASSPKRGVANSISGNTIYFGEGSWLTVV.

In DNA form, the CDR3 reads TGTGCCAGCAGCCCTATCTTGAACACTGAAGCTTTCTTT. It encodes CASSPILNTEAFF. The V and J genes are TRBV9 and TRBJ1-1; no definite D call. This CDR3 has 13 residues. V lost 4 bases to trimming and J lost 0 bases, with 7 bases between them. From germline, CDR1 is SGDLS and CDR2 YYNGEE.

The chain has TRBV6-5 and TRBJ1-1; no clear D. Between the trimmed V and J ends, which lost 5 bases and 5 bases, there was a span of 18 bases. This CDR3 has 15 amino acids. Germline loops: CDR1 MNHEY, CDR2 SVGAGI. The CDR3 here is CASSNSIKGGTEAFF. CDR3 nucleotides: TGTGCCAGCAGTAATTCGATCAAGGGAGGAACTGAAGCTTTCTTT.

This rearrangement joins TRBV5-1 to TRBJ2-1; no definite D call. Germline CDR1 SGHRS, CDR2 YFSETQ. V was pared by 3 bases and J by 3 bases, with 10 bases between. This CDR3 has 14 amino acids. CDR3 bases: TGCGCCAGCAGCTCCCAAAACTACTACAATGAGCAGTTCTTC. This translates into CASSSQNYYNEQFF.

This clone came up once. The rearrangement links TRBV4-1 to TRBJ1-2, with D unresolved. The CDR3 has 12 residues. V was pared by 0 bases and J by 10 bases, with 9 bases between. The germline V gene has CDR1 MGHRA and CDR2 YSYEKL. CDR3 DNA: TGCGCCAGCAGCCAAGATCTAGGCGACTACACCTTC. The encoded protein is CASSQDLGDYTF.

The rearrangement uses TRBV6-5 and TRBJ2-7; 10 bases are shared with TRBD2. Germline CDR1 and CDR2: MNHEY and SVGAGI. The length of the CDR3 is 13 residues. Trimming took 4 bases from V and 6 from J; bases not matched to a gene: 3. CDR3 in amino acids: CASSWRTSGEQYF. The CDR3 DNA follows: TGTGCCAGCAGTTGGAGGACTAGCGGCGAGCAGTACTTC.

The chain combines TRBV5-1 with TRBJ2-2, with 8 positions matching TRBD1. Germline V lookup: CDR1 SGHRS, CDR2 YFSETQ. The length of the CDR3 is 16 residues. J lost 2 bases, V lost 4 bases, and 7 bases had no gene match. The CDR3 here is CASSPGDRGNTGELFF. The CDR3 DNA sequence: TGCGCCAGCAGCCCAGGAGACAGGGGTAACACCGGGGAGCTGTTTTTT.

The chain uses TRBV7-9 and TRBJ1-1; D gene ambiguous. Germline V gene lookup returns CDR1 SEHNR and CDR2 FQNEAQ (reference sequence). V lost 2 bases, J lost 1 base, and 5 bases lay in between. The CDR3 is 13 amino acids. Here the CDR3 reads CASSLTSNTEAFF. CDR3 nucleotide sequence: TGTGCCAGCAGCTTAACGTCGAACACTGAAGCTTTCTTT.

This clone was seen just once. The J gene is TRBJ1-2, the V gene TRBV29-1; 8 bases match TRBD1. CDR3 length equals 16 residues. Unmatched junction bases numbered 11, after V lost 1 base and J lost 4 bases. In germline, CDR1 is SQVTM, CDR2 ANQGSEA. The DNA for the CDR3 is TGCAGCGTTGAAGCGGACAGGGTGGACGTCGGCTATGGCTACACCTTC. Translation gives CSVEADRVDVGYGYTF.

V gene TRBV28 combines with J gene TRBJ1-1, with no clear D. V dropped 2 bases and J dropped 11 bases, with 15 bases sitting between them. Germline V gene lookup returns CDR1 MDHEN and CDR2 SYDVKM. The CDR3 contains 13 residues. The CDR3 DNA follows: TGTGCCAGCAGTTTAAGTGCTGGGCCGGCGGCTTTCTTT. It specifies CASSLSAGPAAFF.

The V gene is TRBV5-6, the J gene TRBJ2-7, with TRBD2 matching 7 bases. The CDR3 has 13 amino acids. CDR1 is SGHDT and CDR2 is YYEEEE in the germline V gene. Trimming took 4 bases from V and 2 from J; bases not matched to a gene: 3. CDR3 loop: CASSSGTTYEQYF. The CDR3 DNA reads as TGTGCCAGCAGCAGCGGGACTACCTACGAGCAGTACTTC.

The CDR3 bases are TGTGCCAGCAGCTTACAGGGCTGGCGGGGGAACAATGAGCAGTTCTTC. It yields the protein CASSLQGWRGNNEQFF. The chain has TRBV7-8 and TRBJ2-1; 7 positions match TRBD2. CDR3 length equals 16 residues. Losses at the gene ends were 2 bases for V and 5 bases for J; bases not matched to a gene: 9. Germline V gives CDR1 SGHVS, CDR2 FQNEAQ. Looking up the rest from reference TRBV7-8 and TRBJ2-1 gives the full variable domain: GAGVSQSPRYKVAKRGQDVALRCDPISGHVSLFWYQQALGQGPEFLTYFQNEAQLDKSGLPSDRFFAERPEGSVSTLKIQRTQQEDSAVYLCASSLQGWRGNNEQFFGPGTRLTVL.

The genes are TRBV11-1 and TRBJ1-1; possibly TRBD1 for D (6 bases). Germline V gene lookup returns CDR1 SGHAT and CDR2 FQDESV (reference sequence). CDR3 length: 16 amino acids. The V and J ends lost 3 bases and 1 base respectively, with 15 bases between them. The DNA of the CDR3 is TGTGCCAGCAGCTTCAACTCCGGGACACAGAACACTGAAGCTTTCTTT. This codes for CASSFNSGTQNTEAFF.

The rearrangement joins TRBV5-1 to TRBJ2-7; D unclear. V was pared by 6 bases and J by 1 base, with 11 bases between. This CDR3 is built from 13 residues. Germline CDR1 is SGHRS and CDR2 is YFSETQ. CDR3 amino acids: CASKFTDSYEQYF. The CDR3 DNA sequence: TGCGCCAGCAAGTTCACAGATTCCTACGAGCAGTACTTC.

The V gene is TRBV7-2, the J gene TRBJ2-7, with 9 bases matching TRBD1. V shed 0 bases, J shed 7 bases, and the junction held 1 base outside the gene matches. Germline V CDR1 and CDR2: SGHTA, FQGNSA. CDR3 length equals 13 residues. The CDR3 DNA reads TGTGCCAGCAGCTTAGCGACAGGGGGAGAGCAGTACTTC. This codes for CASSLATGGEQYF.

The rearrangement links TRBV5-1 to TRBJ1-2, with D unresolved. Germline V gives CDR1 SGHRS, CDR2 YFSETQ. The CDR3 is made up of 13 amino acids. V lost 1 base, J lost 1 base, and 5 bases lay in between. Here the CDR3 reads CASSLTSNYGYTF. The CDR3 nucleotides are TGCGCCAGCAGCTTGACAAGTAACTATGGCTACACCTTC.

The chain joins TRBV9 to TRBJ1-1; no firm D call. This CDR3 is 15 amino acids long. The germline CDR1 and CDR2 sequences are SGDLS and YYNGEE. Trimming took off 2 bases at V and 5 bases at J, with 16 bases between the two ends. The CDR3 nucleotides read TGTGCCAGCAGCGTCGATCCGGGAATTTCGACTGAAGCTTTCTTT. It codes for CASSVDPGISTEAFF.

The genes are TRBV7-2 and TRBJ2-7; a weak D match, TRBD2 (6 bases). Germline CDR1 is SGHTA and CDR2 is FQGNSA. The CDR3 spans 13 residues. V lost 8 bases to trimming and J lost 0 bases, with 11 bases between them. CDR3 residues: CASDDGGSYEQYF. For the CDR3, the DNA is TGTGCCAGCGACGACGGGGGCTCCTACGAGCAGTACTTC.

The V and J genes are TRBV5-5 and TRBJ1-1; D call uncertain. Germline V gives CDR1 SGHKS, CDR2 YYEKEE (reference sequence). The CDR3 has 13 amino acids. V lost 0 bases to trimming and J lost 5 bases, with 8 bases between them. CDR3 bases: TGTGCCAGCAGCTTGGCCGGACGGACTGAAGCTTTCTTT. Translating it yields CASSLAGRTEAFF.

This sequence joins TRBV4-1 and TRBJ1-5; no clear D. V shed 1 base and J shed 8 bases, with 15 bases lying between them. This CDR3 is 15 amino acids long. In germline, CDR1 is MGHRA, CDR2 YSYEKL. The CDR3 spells CASSQGGGALEPQHF. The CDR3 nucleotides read TGCGCCAGCAGCCAAGGAGGTGGTGCTCTGGAGCCCCAGCATTTT.